The rows below give T cell receptor beta chains drawn from one sample of a study of a mutant IDH1 vaccine in newly diagnosed glioma. Antigens of these TCRs are unknown. Using immunoSEQ multiplex PCR, the repertoire was profiled, and TCRdb retains in-frame clones only, with some absent. The table shows about 54,000 clones, with about 89% occurring only once. The material sequenced was PBMCs, taken from a glioma patient whose treatment included an IDH1 peptide vaccine. The receptors were gathered from a middle-aged man with glioma. CDR3s include the opening cysteine and the closing phenylalanine or tryptophan. The D gene is left open where the match is weak. Expanded clones get a size class; other rows say once, few or many, or leave the size out.

TRBJ2-3,TRBV7-2,TRBD2,once,TGTGCCAGCAGCCAGCTTCCGAGCGGGAGTACAGATACGCAGTATTTT,CASSQLPSGSTDTQYF
TRBJ2-7,TRBV9,TRBD1,-,TGTGCCAGCAGCCGTAGTGGGACAGAAGCCTACGAGCAGTACTTC,CASSRSGTEAYEQYF
TRBJ2-7,TRBV19,-,-,TGTGCCAGTAGTATAGCGGGAGCCTCCTACGAGCAGTACTTC,CASSIAGASYEQYF
TRBJ2-3,TRBV19,TRBD2,-,TGTGCCAGTAGTATATCCGGGACTAGCGGTCCGGATACGCAGTATTTT,CASSISGTSGPDTQYF
TRBJ2-2,TRBV6-5,TRBD2,few,TGTGCCAGCACCTTAGCGGGGTCCGGGGAGCTGTTTTTT,CASTLAGSGELFF
TRBJ2-3,TRBV12-5,-,-,TGTGCTAGCGCTAGCAGCGGGACAGATACGCAGTATTTT,CASASSGTDTQYF
TRBJ2-7,TRBV11-2,-,-,TGTGCCAGCAGCTTAGCCGGCCGGGGGATAGCGAACGAGCAGTACTTC,CASSLAGRGIANEQYF
TRBJ1-3,TRBV9,-,-,TGTGCCAGCAGCGTCCGATACTCTGGAAACACCATATATTTT,CASSVRYSGNTIYF
TRBJ2-7,TRBV27,-,-,TGTGCCAGCAGGCGACAGGATATGGAGCAGTACTTC,CASRRQDMEQYF
TRBJ2-1,TRBV19,TRBD2,-,TGTGCCAGTAGCCGTAGCGGGAGATCGGGAAATGAGCAGTTCTTC,CASSRSGRSGNEQFF
TRBJ2-3,TRBV14,TRBD2,few,TGTGCCAGCAGCCAAGACCGGAGCGGGAGGAGAAGGGATACGCAGTATTTT,CASSQDRSGRRRDTQYF
TRBJ1-2,TRBV28,TRBD1,-,TGTGCCAGCAGTCCTCCTGGGACAGGCTATGGCTACACCTTC,CASSPPGTGYGYTF
TRBJ2-1,TRBV5-6,TRBD1,-,TGTGCCAGCAGCCATAGGGGACAGCTCAACGATAATGAGCAGTTCTTC,CASSHRGQLNDNEQFF
TRBJ2-1,TRBV2,TRBD1,-,TGTGCCAGCAGTATCCGACAGGGGGCGGCGGTTGAGCAGTTCTTC,CASSIRQGAAVEQFF
TRBJ2-3,TRBV2,TRBD2,once,TGTGCCAGCGGGGGACTAGCGGCCGCTAGCACAGATACGCAGTATTTT,CASGGLAAASTDTQYF
TRBJ2-1,TRBV29-1,-,-,TGCAGCGTTGGGAGAGGGGGGCGAAAAGCGGATGAGCAGTTCTTC,CSVGRGGRKADEQFF
TRBJ2-2,TRBV7-2,TRBD2,once,TGTGCCAGCAGCTTACTCTATGGACTAGCGAGGAACACCGGGGAGCTGTTTTTT,CASSLLYGLARNTGELFF
TRBJ2-1,TRBV25-1,-,-,TGTGCCAGCAGTGAACCCCTACGGGAGCAGTTCTTC,CASSEPLREQFF
TRBJ2-2,TRBV5-4,TRBD2,-,TGTGCCAGCAGCCCAAGCGGGGTAAACACCGGGGAGCTGTTTTTT,CASSPSGVNTGELFF
TRBJ1-5,TRBV19,TRBD1,-,TGTGCCAGTAGTATCCGGACAGGGTTTACGGGCAATCAGCCCCAGCATTTT,CASSIRTGFTGNQPQHF
TRBJ2-1,TRBV7-6,-,-,TGTGCCAGCAGCGCGACAGGGGTAGCGGGCTACAATGAGCAGTTCTTC,CASSATGVAGYNEQFF
TRBJ2-3,TRBV4-1,TRBD2,few,TGCGCCAGCAGCCAAGTGGGTCTAGCGGCCACAGATACGCAGTATTTT,CASSQVGLAATDTQYF
TRBJ1-2,TRBV19,-,-,TGTGCCAGTAGTATCTTGCAAACTAACTATGGCTACACCTTC,CASSILQTNYGYTF
TRBJ2-1,TRBV14,-,-,TGTGCCAGCAGCCTAAACTACGTCAACAATGAGCAGTTCTTC,CASSLNYVNNEQFF
TRBJ2-7,TRBV27,-,-,TGTGCCAGCAGTACCCCGGCCCGATCCTACGAGCAGTACTTC,CASSTPARSYEQYF
TRBJ2-2,TRBV7-8,-,-,TGTGCCAGCAGCTTAGCGATTGGAGGGGAGGCGAACACCGGGGAGCTGTTTTTT,CASSLAIGGEANTGELFF
TRBJ2-5,TRBV5-6,-,-,TGTGCCAGCAGTTGGGACGTTCAAGAGACCCAGTACTTC,CASSWDVQETQYF
TRBJ1-1,TRBV10-3,-,once,TGTGCCATCATGCCTGGCGAGGGCCATGGGTCTGAAGCTTTCTTT,CAIMPGEGHGSEAFF
TRBJ1-2,TRBV5-6,TRBD1,medium-sized,TGTGCCAGCAGCTCGACAGGGGCAGGACACTATGGCTACACCTTC,CASSSTGAGHYGYTF
TRBJ2-7,TRBV14,-,-,TGTGCCAGCAGCCCGAAGCGACTAGTGCTGTACTTC,CASSPKRLVLYF
TRBJ2-7,TRBV19,-,-,TGTGCCAGTAGTCCTCGACGGGGGACCTACGAGCAGTACTTC,CASSPRRGTYEQYF
TRBJ2-3,TRBV27,-,-,TGTGCCAGCAGTTTTTTCAGGGAGGCCACAGATACGCAGTATTTT,CASSFFREATDTQYF
TRBJ1-1,TRBV7-3,-,-,TGTGCCAGCAGCTTACGGGGGAACACTGAAGCTTTCTTT,CASSLRGNTEAFF
TRBJ2-5,TRBV5-1,TRBD1,-,TGCGCCAGCAGCCCTCGGACAGGGGGAAAAGAGACCCAGTACTTC,CASSPRTGGKETQYF
TRBJ1-4,TRBV4-2,-,-,TGTGCCAGCAGCTTCGCACAGGAGGCAACTAATGAAAAACTGTTTTTT,CASSFAQEATNEKLFF
TRBJ2-3,TRBV2,TRBD2,-,TGTGCCAGGGGAACTAGCGATATCACAGATACGCAGTATTTT,CARGTSDITDTQYF
TRBJ1-4,TRBV9,-,few,TGTGCCAGCAGCCCCACCGCGAGGGCGGACAAACTGTTTTTT,CASSPTARADKLFF
TRBJ2-6,TRBV28,-,once,TGTGCCAGCAGTTTGGACAATGTTGGCTCTGGGGCCAACGTCCTGACTTTC,CASSLDNVGSGANVLTF
TRBJ2-5,TRBV29-1,-,once,TGCAGCGTTGAACTCACTCGGGAGACCCAGTACTTC,CSVELTRETQYF
TRBJ1-5,TRBV19,TRBD1,-,TGTGCCAGTACCGGCTCAGGGACAGTTTATCAGCCCCAGCATTTT,CASTGSGTVYQPQHF
TRBJ2-3,TRBV10-3,-,once,TGTGCCATCAGTGGGGATAGTTGGGGCACAGATACGCAGTATTTT,CAISGDSWGTDTQYF
TRBJ2-7,TRBV5-1,TRBD1,-,TGCGCCAGCAGCTTGTTAGGGACAGGGGACGAGCAGTACTTC,CASSLLGTGDEQYF
TRBJ1-1,TRBV13,-,-,TGTGCCAGCAGCGTCGACAGAAACACTGAAGCTTTCTTT,CASSVDRNTEAFF
TRBJ1-2,TRBV7-9,-,-,TGTGCCAGCAGCTTAGAGCTGGGTATGGCTGGCTACACCTTC,CASSLELGMAGYTF
TRBJ2-3,TRBV18,-,-,TGTGCCAGCTCACCAGGGAGTCGGAACACAGATACGCAGTATTTT,CASSPGSRNTDTQYF
TRBJ2-1,TRBV5-1,TRBD2,-,TGCGCCAGCAGCTCAGGGACTAGCGGGAGGAGCTCCTACAATGAGCAGTTCTTC,CASSSGTSGRSSYNEQFF
TRBJ2-7,TRBV10-3,TRBD2,-,TGTGCCATCAGTGAGCCGGGACTAGGGGCATCCTACGAGCAGTACTTC,CAISEPGLGASYEQYF
TRBJ2-7,TRBV25-1,TRBD2,-,TGTGCCAGCACCCTGCGGGAGTACGAGCAGTACTTC,CASTLREYEQYF
TRBJ1-4,TRBV2,-,-,TGTGCCAGGGGGGAGACTAATGAAAAACTGTTTTTT,CARGETNEKLFF
TRBJ2-7,TRBV6-5,-,-,TGTGCCAGCAGTGCCCTGGACAACTACGAGCAGTACTTC,CASSALDNYEQYF
TRBJ2-2,TRBV2,-,-,TGTGCCAGCAGTGAAGCGCTTCGGCGGGTTGGGACTAACACCGGGGAGCTGTTTTTT,CASSEALRRVGTNTGELFF